Listed below are T cell receptor beta chains from one sample, sequenced in a study of T cells in Graves' hyperthyroidism and ophthalmopathy. TCRdb re-called the multiplex PCR reads with MiXCR, one entry per CDR3 protein. The repertoire includes approximately 430,000 distinct CDR3 sequences, about 15% of them detected once, and over 7.5% sits in the top ten. Sequencing used blood. The receptors originated from a woman between 18 and 29 years old with Graves' hyperthyroidism. Each CDR3 is given with its conserved first and last residue. The order of the fields is clone size, D gene, V gene, J gene, CDR3 DNA, CDR3 protein. A D gene is named only where the DNA matches it firmly. Rows may omit the clone size; those that give it use once, few, many or a size class.

few,TRBD1,TRBV27,TRBJ1-5,TGTGCCAGGGCAGGAGAGAGGGGGACAGCTCCCAATCAGCCCCAGCATTTT,CARAGERGTAPNQPQHF
-,-,TRBV20-1,TRBJ1-1,TGCAGTGCTAAATACACTGAAGCTTTCTTT,CSAKYTEAFF
many,TRBD2,TRBV20-1,TRBJ2-2,TGCAGTGCTGCGGGACTATTGAACACCGGGGAGCTGTTTTTT,CSAAGLLNTGELFF
few,-,TRBV19,TRBJ1-4,TGTGCCAGCCGGCGATCGTGGGGCGAAAAACTGTTTTTT,CASRRSWGEKLFF
-,-,TRBV15,TRBJ1-2,TGTGCCACCAGCAGAGAGAGGGGCACCTATGGCTACACCTTC,CATSRERGTYGYTF
many,TRBD1,TRBV6-1,TRBJ2-7,TGTGCCAGCAGTTTGGACAGGGCGTTTTATTACGAGCAGTACTTC,CASSLDRAFYYEQYF
many,-,TRBV5-1,TRBJ1-2,TGCGCCAGCAGCTCGGGTGCTAACTATGGCTACACCTTC,CASSSGANYGYTF
-,-,TRBV20-1,TRBJ1-1,TGCAGTGTCTGCCGACGGATCAACACTGAAGCTTTCTTT,CSVCRRINTEAFF
many,-,TRBV6-1,TRBJ1-5,TGTGCCAGCAGTGAATTTAGGGGCAATCAGCCCCAGCATTTT,CASSEFRGNQPQHF
many,-,TRBV28,TRBJ2-3,TGTGCCAGCAGTTTGGTACCGCGACCACCGGGTGATACGCAGTATTTT,CASSLVPRPPGDTQYF
many,TRBD2,TRBV2,TRBJ2-5,TGTGCCAGCAGTCGAGCGGGGGAGCTCCAAGAGACCCAGTACTTC,CASSRAGELQETQYF
many,-,TRBV2,TRBJ1-2,TGTGCCAGCAGTGTTGGTCCCATCTATGGCTACACCTTC,CASSVGPIYGYTF
-,-,TRBV5-6,TRBJ2-3,TGTGCCAGCAGCTTGCCGCGAGATACGCAGTATTTT,CASSLPRDTQYF
few,-,TRBV12-5,TRBJ1-5,TGTGCTAGTGGTTCGGGGATTCAGCCCCAGCATTTT,CASGSGIQPQHF
-,-,TRBV5-1,TRBJ1-1,TGCGCCAGCAGCTTCCTTGCGGGAAACACTGAAGCTTTCTTT,CASSFLAGNTEAFF
many,TRBD2,TRBV7-2,TRBJ2-7,TGTGCCAGCAGGACTAGCGGAGGCTCCTACGAGCAGTACTTC,CASRTSGGSYEQYF
-,-,TRBV19,TRBJ1-3,TGTGCCAGTAGTTTTCGGGACGGAAGCTCTGGAAACACCATATATTTT,CASSFRDGSSGNTIYF
many,-,TRBV11-2,TRBJ1-3,TGTGCCAGCAGCGCCTGGACAGACTCTGGAAACACCATATATTTT,CASSAWTDSGNTIYF